This T cell receptor (beta chain) was retrieved from a study of shared T cell receptors in the human thymus. Some clones are missing from TCRdb's copy, which holds only in-frame ones; the method was immunoSEQ multiplex PCR. The profile shows a few hundred thousand clones, just under 95% of them singletons. In germline, CDR1 is MGHDK, CDR2 SYGVNS. The CDR3 totals 15 residues. V lost 3 bases, J lost 3 bases, and 15 bases lay in between. The chain carries TRBV25-1 and TRBJ2-7; TRBD2 is a possible D gene (6 bases). This TCR derives from a human donor. What was sequenced was thymocytes. The CDR3 DNA is TGTGCCAGCAGTGACCCGGGGGAAGGGGTCTACGAGCAGTACTTC. This encodes CASSDPGEGVYEQYF.